This T cell receptor beta chain came from a study of shared clonotypes between healthy human individuals. As originally analysed: ImmunoSEQ output held junction-only sequences without quality scores, so filtering differed. The method was immunoSEQ multiplex PCR; TCRdb's version includes in-frame clones alone and lacks a portion of them. V and J calls and clone size are as listed in that table; D and trimming were resolved from the DNA. The repertoire holds approximately 2,300,000 clones, with about nine tenths as singletons. The ends lost 5 bases at V and 4 bases at J; junction bases unmatched: 10. Germline V gives CDR1 SGHRS, CDR2 YFSETQ. CDR3 size: 17 residues.

The V gene is TRBV5-1, the J gene TRBJ2-2; 11 bases map to TRBD1. The specimen was naive CD4+ T cells from PBMCs. As to subset: CD45RA+ positively selected. The sequence was collected from a man aged 18 to 30 in good health. Some clones in this sample may be carry-over from other donors' samples. The CDR3, as DNA: TGCGCCAGCAGTTTACGGACAGGGGGCATTAGCACCGGGGAGCTGTTTTTT. Translation gives CASSLRTGGISTGELFF. Full variable domain (outside the CDR3, taken from reference TRBV5-1 and TRBJ2-2): KAGVTQTPRYLIKTRGQQVTLSCSPISGHRSVSWYQQTPGQGLQFLFEYFSETQRNKGNFPGRFSGRQFSNSRSEMNVSTLELGDSALYLCASSLRTGGISTGELFFGEGSRLTVL.